Presented here are 32 T cell receptor beta chains from one specimen sequenced in a study of T cell changes during pregnancy in multiple sclerosis. Measured with immunoSEQ multiplex PCR; TCRdb has only the in-frame clones, and not every one. The sample contains some 56,000 clones, about 94% of which appear only once. The input for sequencing was peripheral blood, taken in the third trimester of pregnancy. All receptors come from a female donor in good health, enrolled as a control in a pregnancy study.

The V and J genes are TRBV10-3 and TRBJ1-3, with D tentatively TRBD1 (6 bases). V lost 3 bases, J lost 4 bases, and 13 bases lay in between. Germline CDR1 and CDR2: ENHRY and SYGVKD. This CDR3 comprises 15 residues. The CDR3 sequence is CAISDTGKGGNTIYF. The DNA of the CDR3 is TGTGCCATCAGTGATACAGGGAAAGGCGGAAACACCATATATTTT.

For this clone: The sample holds other DNA sequences that translate to the same CDR3. This chain connects TRBV9 to TRBJ1-2; D perhaps matches TRBD1 (5 bases). CDR3 length equals 14 residues. V was shortened by 0 bases and J by 8 bases, with 14 bases between the two germline ends. Germline V CDR1 and CDR2: SGDLS, YYNGEE. The CDR3 loop reads CASSVGQGSYGYTF. The CDR3 DNA reads as TGTGCCAGCAGCGTAGGTCAGGGTTCATACGGCTACACCTTC.

This chain joins TRBV7-2 and TRBJ2-1; TRBD1 matches 7 bases. The germline V gene has CDR1 SGHTA and CDR2 FQGNSA. The CDR3 is made up of 17 amino acids. With V trimmed by 3 bases and J by 4 bases, 12 bases remained unmatched. The CDR3 nucleotides are TGTGCCAGCAGCTTTAGCTCTGAGGGGGCGGTTTACAATGAGCAGTTCTTC. This sequence encodes CASSFSSEGAVYNEQFF.

Note on this clone: Other DNA sequences in this specimen translate into the identical CDR3. V usage is TRBV6-5 and J usage is TRBJ2-7, with a possible D match to TRBD1 (5 bases). Trimming shortened V by 6 bases and J by 3 bases, and 15 bases separated the two germline ends. Germline CDR1 MNHEY, CDR2 SVGAGI. This CDR3 contains 14 residues. The CDR3 DNA reads as TGTGCCAGCAGCCTTGGACACCTAGGCTACGAGCAGTACTTC. Translating gives CASSLGHLGYEQYF.

The genes are TRBV5-6 and TRBJ1-1; TRBD1 matches 9 bases. V dropped 4 bases and J dropped 4; count of bases not matched to a gene: 5. The CDR3 contains 14 residues. Looked up from germline, CDR1 is SGHDT and CDR2 is YYEEEE. The CDR3, as DNA: TGTGCCAGCAGCCGGGACAGGGCGGGCACTGAAGCTTTCTTT. Translation gives CASSRDRAGTEAFF.

The V and J genes are TRBV19 and TRBJ2-1, with 7 bases identical to TRBD1. This CDR3 region has 14 residues. CDR1 is LNHDA, CDR2 SQIVND, per germline (reference sequence). V was clipped by 3 bases and J by 7 bases; unmatched bases: 6. CDR3 loop: CASSINRGLNEQFF. The CDR3 bases are TGTGCCAGTAGTATCAATAGGGGGCTTAATGAGCAGTTCTTC.

This chain connects TRBV6-5 to TRBJ1-3, with 9 bases matching TRBD1. V lost 5 bases to trimming and J lost 7 bases; unmatched junction nucleotides: 3. Germline lookup yields CDR1 MNHEY and CDR2 SVGAGI. The CDR3 consists of 13 residues. In DNA form, the CDR3 reads TGTGCCAGCAGTCGACAGGGGGGGAACACCATATATTTT. It translates to CASSRQGGNTIYF.

This chain joins TRBV18 and TRBJ2-2, with 11 bases lining up with TRBD2. V lost 1 base and J lost 5; bases outside the gene matches: 3. The germline V gene has CDR1 KGHSH and CDR2 LQKENI. This CDR3 comprises 16 residues. The chain's CDR3 is CASSPQTSGGTGELFF. CDR3 nucleotide sequence: TGTGCCAGCTCACCACAAACTAGCGGGGGTACCGGGGAGCTGTTTTTT.

The rearrangement links TRBV6-6 to TRBJ1-1; perhaps TRBD1 as D (6 bases). V lost 5 bases and J lost 3, with 19 bases in between. The CDR3 runs to 16 residues. The germline gives CDR1 MNHNY, CDR2 SVGAGI (reference sequence). CDR3: CASSATGTTAYTEAFF. As DNA, the CDR3 is TGTGCCAGCAGTGCTACCGGGACAACGGCGTACACTGAAGCTTTCTTT.

The chain carries TRBV11-3 and TRBJ2-7, with 7 bases fitting TRBD1. J gave up 2 bases and V 4 bases, and 11 bases lay outside the gene matches. CDR1 and CDR2 (germline): SGHNT, YENEEA. The CDR3 consists of 16 residues. The CDR3 reads CASSSSGTELTYEQYF. The CDR3 DNA follows: TGTGCCAGCAGCTCCTCCGGGACAGAACTAACCTACGAGCAGTACTTC.

The CDR3 nucleotides read TGTGCCAGCAGTTTCCGGACAGGGGGTTCCAATCAGCCCCAGCATTTT. Protein: CASSFRTGGSNQPQHF. The rearrangement joins TRBV28 to TRBJ1-5; TRBD1 agrees at 10 bases. Germline V lookup: CDR1 MDHEN, CDR2 SYDVKM. CDR3 size: 16 residues. J was trimmed by 3 bases and V by 3 bases; bases with no gene match: 5.

This chain links TRBV19 with TRBJ2-5; 8 nucleotides match TRBD2. V was pared by 5 bases and J by 5 bases, with 4 bases of the junction left unmatched. The CDR3 totals 13 residues. Per the germline V gene, CDR1 is LNHDA and CDR2 is SQIVND (reference sequence). This CDR3 is CASSWTSRETQYF. The DNA of the CDR3 is TGTGCCAGTAGTTGGACTAGCCGGGAGACCCAGTACTTC.

The chain links TRBV6-5 to TRBJ2-5; the match to TRBD1 covers 8 bases. Per germline, CDR1 MNHEY and CDR2 SVGAGI. CDR3 length: 15 amino acids. V shed 2 bases and J 1 base; nucleotides not matched to a gene: 3. The CDR3, as DNA: TGTGCCAGCAGTTACGCTACAGGGGGCCAAGAGACCCAGTACTTC. Amino acid sequence: CASSYATGGQETQYF.

The chain has TRBV13 and TRBJ2-5; 10 bases are a match to TRBD2. After removal of 5 bases from V and 1 base from J, the junction contained 4 bases not matched to a gene. Germline V gene sequence: CDR1 PRHDT, CDR2 FYEKMQ (reference sequence). This CDR3 has 15 residues. CDR3 bases: TGTGCCAGCAGCCCGGAGCGGGGGGGCCAAGAGACCCAGTACTTC. Encoded protein: CASSPERGGQETQYF. The complete variable domain, with remaining parts taken from reference TRBV13 and TRBJ2-5, reads AAGVIQSPRHLIKEKRETATLKCYPIPRHDTVYWYQQGPGQDPQFLISFYEKMQSDKGSIPDRFSAQQFSDYHSELNMSSLELGDSALYFCASSPERGGQETQYFGPGTRLLVL.

The chain carries TRBV28 and TRBJ1-1; D possibly corresponds to TRBD1 (6 bases). V was cut by 11 bases and J by 4 bases, with 17 bases left in between. Germline V CDR1 and CDR2: MDHEN, SYDVKM. The CDR3 covers 13 residues. CDR3 sequence: CASRGGAGTEAFF. The CDR3 nucleotides are TGTGCCTCTAGGGGGGGGGCCGGCACTGAAGCTTTCTTT.

The rearrangement uses TRBV5-4 and TRBJ2-1; 11 nucleotides align to TRBD2. The CDR3 extends over 16 amino acids. The germline V gene has CDR1 SGHNT and CDR2 YYREEE (reference sequence). The V segment lost 2 bases and the J segment 2 bases; nucleotides outside the gene matches: 3. The CDR3: CASSFGLAGTYNEQFF. CDR3 sequence (DNA): TGTGCCAGCAGCTTCGGACTAGCGGGCACCTACAATGAGCAGTTCTTC.

This chain links TRBV30 with TRBJ2-3; 9 bases are shared with TRBD2. Per germline, CDR1 GTSNPN and CDR2 SVGIG (reference sequence). V was pared by 2 bases and J by 0 bases, with 3 bases of the junction left unmatched. The CDR3 length is 15 residues. CDR3 bases: TGTGCCTGGAGTCTTAGCGGGGGTAGCACAGATACGCAGTATTTT. Protein: CAWSLSGGSTDTQYF.

V is TRBV7-6 and J is TRBJ2-3; the D is unclear. The CDR3 is 14 residues long. Germline V gene sequence: CDR1 SGHVS, CDR2 FNYEAQ. V was shortened by 5 bases and J by 6 bases, with 15 bases between the two germline ends. In nucleotides, the CDR3 is TGTGCCAGCAGCCCCTTAGTTCGCAACGATACGCAGTATTTT. Translation: CASSPLVRNDTQYF.

The chain is built from TRBV6-5 and TRBJ1-1; D is unclear. Germline CDR1 MNHEY, CDR2 SVGAGI. Trimming pared 0 bases from V and 1 base from J, leaving 6 bases between. CDR3 length equals 14 residues. CDR3 loop: CASSYSGGNTEAFF. The CDR3 DNA follows: TGTGCCAGCAGTTACTCAGGCGGGAACACTGAAGCTTTCTTT.

The gene calls are TRBV5-5 and TRBJ1-4; no clear D. V was shortened by 0 bases and J by 8 bases, with 5 bases between the two germline ends. Germline values: CDR1 SGHKS, CDR2 YYEKEE (reference sequence). This CDR3 spans 12 amino acids. The CDR3 nucleotides read TGTGCCAGCAGCTTGGCCGGGGAAAAACTGTTTTTT. The encoded protein is CASSLAGEKLFF.

The chain combines TRBV5-1 with TRBJ2-7; 7 bases match TRBD1. The CDR3 is 15 amino acids. Germline-derived CDR1 and CDR2 are SGHRS and YFSETQ. After removal of 2 bases from V and 3 bases from J, the junction contained 8 bases not matched to a gene. CDR3 protein: CASSFDGQEFYEQYF. In nucleotides, the CDR3 is TGCGCCAGCAGCTTTGACGGACAGGAGTTCTACGAGCAGTACTTC. The variable domain in full, completed from reference TRBV5-1 and TRBJ2-7, reads KAGVTQTPRYLIKTRGQQVTLSCSPISGHRSVSWYQQTPGQGLQFLFEYFSETQRNKGNFPGRFSGRQFSNSRSEMNVSTLELGDSALYLCASSFDGQEFYEQYFGPGTRLTVT.

The rearrangement joins TRBV15 to TRBJ1-5; D not resolved. Germline loops: CDR1 LNHNV, CDR2 YYDKDF (reference sequence). The CDR3 loop spans 15 amino acids. V was clipped by 5 bases and J by 0 bases, with 11 bases between them. The CDR3 nucleotides read TGTGCCACCAGCTTAGCGATTTATAGCAATCAGCCCCAGCATTTT. As protein: CATSLAIYSNQPQHF.

This sequence joins TRBV10-3 and TRBJ2-3; 7 nucleotides line up with TRBD2. After removal of 4 bases from V and 4 bases from J, the junction contained 11 bases not matched to a gene. The CDR3 has 16 amino acids. Germline CDR1 is ENHRY and CDR2 is SYGVKD. CDR3 nucleotide sequence: TGTGCCATCAGTGTAGTACGCGGGAGTGTCGCAGATACGCAGTATTTT. This codes for CAISVVRGSVADTQYF.

This rearrangement joins TRBV5-8 to TRBJ2-7; D not resolved. Deletions cut 2 bases from V and 1 base from J, with 7 bases between. The CDR3 extends over 13 amino acids. Looked up from germline, CDR1 is SGHTS and CDR2 is YDEGEE. CDR3 amino acids: CASSFEDSYEQYF. Here the CDR3 DNA reads TGTGCCAGCAGCTTTGAGGATTCCTACGAGCAGTACTTC.

The genes are TRBV6-1 and TRBJ1-1, with TRBD1 as a possible D gene (5 bases). Per the germline V gene, CDR1 is MNHNS and CDR2 is SASEGT. Trimming took off 6 bases at V and 2 bases at J, with 13 bases between the two ends. This CDR3 has 14 residues. Here the CDR3 reads CASRVGGSNTEAFF. Written as DNA, the CDR3 is TGTGCCAGCAGGGTCGGGGGGAGCAACACTGAAGCTTTCTTT.

This chain uses TRBV5-1 with TRBJ2-7, with 9 bases fitting TRBD1. CDR1 and CDR2 (germline): SGHRS, YFSETQ. J lost 3 bases, V lost 4 bases, and 5 bases had no gene match. The CDR3 runs 14 residues. The CDR3 loop reads CASSTGTGNYEQYF. CDR3 in DNA: TGCGCCAGCAGCACCGGGACAGGGAACTACGAGCAGTACTTC.

The chain carries TRBV10-3 and TRBJ2-7, with TRBD1 as a possible D gene (6 bases). V was shortened by 5 bases and J by 1 base, with 9 bases between the two germline ends. Germline V gene sequence: CDR1 ENHRY, CDR2 SYGVKD. The length of the CDR3 is 13 residues. Here the CDR3 reads CAISIDRSYEQYF. In DNA, the CDR3 is TGTGCCATCAGTATCGACAGGTCCTACGAGCAGTACTTC.

The chain uses TRBV4-1 and TRBJ2-1; TRBD1 agrees at 8 bases. Germline V lookup: CDR1 MGHRA, CDR2 YSYEKL. The CDR3 length is 15 residues. The ends lost 4 bases at V and 5 bases at J; junction bases unmatched: 7. The CDR3 loop reads CASSPRETGDNEQFF. The CDR3 DNA reads as TGCGCCAGCAGCCCTCGAGAGACAGGGGACAATGAGCAGTTCTTC.

The rearrangement links TRBV4-3 to TRBJ2-7; 7 bases fit TRBD2. V dropped 9 bases and J dropped 3; count of bases not matched to a gene: 17. The germline gives CDR1 LGHNA, CDR2 YSLEER. The CDR3 totals 16 residues. The CDR3 loop is CASSQSPGRGSYEQYF. CDR3 DNA: TGCGCCAGTTCCCAAAGTCCCGGGCGGGGGAGCTACGAGCAGTACTTC.

The table lists this clone with a count of one. An end of the junction differs from the germline gene, which may be a read error. This sequence joins TRBV7-9 and TRBJ2-7; 7 bases agree with TRBD1. This CDR3 spans 15 amino acids. Germline loops: CDR1 SEHNR, CDR2 FQNEAQ (reference sequence). For the CDR3, the DNA is TGTGCCAGCAGTTTAGGGTGGGACAGTTCCTACGAGCAGTACTTC. Amino acids: CASSLGWDSSYEQYF.

The chain recombines TRBV11-2 with TRBJ2-1; the match to TRBD2 covers 7 bases. This CDR3 contains 16 residues. CDR1 and CDR2 from the germline V gene are SGHAT and FQNNGV. The V segment lost 0 bases and the J segment 3 bases; nucleotides outside the gene matches: 5. Here the CDR3 reads CASSLEGLTGYNEQFF. DNA for the CDR3: TGTGCCAGCAGCTTAGAGGGACTAACGGGCTACAATGAGCAGTTCTTC.

J is TRBJ2-2 and V is TRBV9; tentative D call: TRBD2 (6 bases). Trimming cost V 0 bases and J 1 base, with 13 bases left between them. The length of the CDR3 is 17 residues. CDR1 is SGDLS and CDR2 is YYNGEE in the germline V gene. DNA of the CDR3: TGTGCCAGCAGCGTAGATCCGGGGGTCCTGAACACCGGGGAGCTGTTTTTT. It translates to CASSVDPGVLNTGELFF.